This passage covers 30 T cell receptor beta chains from one sample sequenced in a study of cytomegalovirus exposure and HLA in healthy donors (dated by TCRdb to the late 2010s). The library was made by the immunoSEQ multiplex PCR assay. For the multiplex PCR, a mixture combining 60 forward primers for TCR Vbeta segments and 13 reverse primers for TCR Jbeta segments was used. The source is immuneACCESS, and TCRdb retained only in-frame sequences with V and J called. Part of the clones is not carried over; for the studies checked, unresolved V genes explain less than half of this, and the remainder is unexplained. This sample has approximately 110,000 clones in its table, and about four fifths of those were observed once. Of the sample, under 15% falls within the top ten clones. Specimen: PBMCs. The receptors derive from a woman aged 60-75 years in good health and CMV-seropositive.

The V and J genes are TRBV5-4 and TRBJ2-1, with TRBD2 matching 9 bases. Losses at the gene ends were 2 bases for V and 3 bases for J; bases not matched to a gene: 3. From germline, CDR1 is SGHNT and CDR2 YYREEE (reference sequence). The CDR3 has 15 amino acids. The CDR3 reads CASSLGLANYNEQFF. CDR3 DNA: TGTGCCAGCAGCTTAGGACTAGCGAACTACAATGAGCAGTTCTTC.

This chain joins TRBV7-9 and TRBJ1-1; D unclear. Germline V gene lookup returns CDR1 SEHNR and CDR2 FQNEAQ (reference sequence). The CDR3 is 12 residues long. Trimming cost V 2 bases and J 8 bases, with 9 bases left between them. CDR3 DNA sequence: TGTGCCAGCAGCTTAATTGCGGCCGAAGCTTTCTTT. Its translation: CASSLIAAEAFF.

This sequence joins TRBV6-6 and TRBJ2-1, with D possibly being TRBD1 (5 bases). V lost 4 bases to trimming and J lost 1 base, with 8 bases between them. The CDR3 is 14 residues long. The germline V gene has CDR1 MNHNY and CDR2 SVGAGI (reference sequence). CDR3 residues: CASSSPGSYNEQFF. CDR3 coding DNA: TGTGCCAGCAGTTCCCCAGGGTCCTACAATGAGCAGTTCTTC.

The chain joins TRBV11-1 to TRBJ1-6, with D possibly matching TRBD1 (6 bases). The CDR3 extends over 15 amino acids. Germline CDR1 and CDR2: SGHAT and FQDESV (reference sequence). V gave up 5 bases and J gave up 8 bases, with 16 bases separating them. The CDR3 reads CASSLQQHRDSPLHF. CDR3 bases: TGTGCCAGCAGCCTCCAACAGCACAGGGATTCACCCCTCCACTTT.

The chain carries TRBV7-9 and TRBJ1-4; 9 nucleotides line up with TRBD1. There are 14 residues in the CDR3. The germline gives CDR1 SEHNR, CDR2 FQNEAQ (reference sequence). Losses at the gene ends were 6 bases for V and 8 bases for J; bases not matched to a gene: 7. The CDR3 DNA reads as TGTGCCAGCAGACCGGGACAGGGACACGAAAAACTGTTTTTT. Translating gives CASRPGQGHEKLFF.

J is TRBJ1-2 and V is TRBV6-5; TRBD1 agrees at 10 bases. After removal of 4 bases from V and 5 bases from J, the junction contained 1 base not matched to a gene. The germline V gene has CDR1 MNHEY and CDR2 SVGAGI. The CDR3 loop spans 13 amino acids. CDR3 in DNA: TGTGCCAGCAGTTCGGACAGGGGGTATGGCTACACCTTC. Residues: CASSSDRGYGYTF.

The V gene is TRBV2, the J gene TRBJ1-5; 8 nucleotides agree with TRBD1. This CDR3 region has 14 residues. Germline V gene sequence: CDR1 SNHLY, CDR2 FYNNEI. J gave up 7 bases and V 5 bases, and 7 bases lay outside the gene matches. The CDR3 nucleotides are TGTGCCAGCAGTAGGACAGGGTTGGGACAGCCCCAGCATTTT. Translated: CASSRTGLGQPQHF.

This clone appeared a few times. The chain recombines TRBV2 with TRBJ2-7; D is unclear. There are 12 residues in the CDR3. Looked up from germline, CDR1 is SNHLY and CDR2 is FYNNEI. Trimming pared 6 bases from V and 2 bases from J, leaving 8 bases between. CDR3 bases: TGTGCCAGCAGACCTGAGACCTACGAGCAGTACTTC. It encodes CASRPETYEQYF.

The rearrangement uses TRBV19 and TRBJ1-2, with D possibly TRBD1 on 6 matching bases. The V gene's germline CDR1 is LNHDA and CDR2 SQIVND (reference sequence). Trimming took 5 bases from V and 0 from J, leaving 13 bases between them. The CDR3 totals 15 residues. CDR3 in amino acids: CASSPRDTANYGYTF. The CDR3 coding sequence is TGTGCCAGTAGTCCCAGGGACACCGCTAACTATGGCTACACCTTC. The whole variable domain, filled in from reference TRBV19 and TRBJ1-2, reads DGGITQSPKYLFRKEGQNVTLSCEQNLNHDAMYWYRQDPGQGLRLIYYSQIVNDFQKGDIAEGYSVSREKKESFPLTVTSAQKNPTAFYLCASSPRDTANYGYTFGSGTRLTVV.

This clone is a singleton in its sample. The gene calls are TRBV7-2 and TRBJ2-5, with a tentative D call TRBD1 (6 bases). Trimming removed 3 bases at V and 7 bases at J, with 15 bases between. Germline V CDR1 and CDR2: SGHTA, FQGNSA. The CDR3 totals 14 residues. The CDR3 spells CASSFSGQPGTQYF. The CDR3 nucleotides read TGTGCCAGCAGCTTCTCAGGACAGCCGGGGACCCAGTACTTC.

The chain combines TRBV7-2 with TRBJ2-3, with 12 bases aligning to TRBD2. The CDR3 spans 16 residues. Germline V gene lookup returns CDR1 SGHTA and CDR2 FQGNSA. With 4 bases clipped from V and 0 bases from J, the junction kept 2 bases outside the gene matches. The CDR3 DNA follows: TGTGCCAGCAGCTCGACTAGCGGGAGAAGCACAGATACGCAGTATTTT. This encodes CASSSTSGRSTDTQYF.

The rearrangement uses TRBV29-1 and TRBJ1-3, with D uncertain. The ends were cut back, 6 bases at V and 3 bases at J, with 12 bases in the middle. In germline, CDR1 is SQVTM, CDR2 ANQGSEA. This CDR3 has 13 residues. CDR3: CSVSRELGNTIYF. The CDR3 nucleotides read TGCAGCGTCTCTCGGGAACTTGGAAACACCATATATTTT. Full variable domain (remainder filled in from reference TRBV29-1 and TRBJ1-3): SAVISQKPSRDICQRGTSLTIQCQVDSQVTMMFWYRQQPGQSLTLIATANQGSEATYESGFVIDKFPISRPNLTFSTLTVSNMSPEDSSIYLCSVSRELGNTIYFGEGSWLTVV.

A few counts support this clone. The chain combines TRBV6-6 with TRBJ1-6; TRBD1 aligns across 7 bases. Germline CDR1 and CDR2: MNHNY and SVGAGI (reference sequence). This CDR3 is built from 15 residues. V shed 6 bases, J shed 0 bases, and the junction held 2 bases outside the gene matches. The CDR3 protein is CASRGDSSYNSPLHF. DNA for the CDR3: TGTGCCAGCAGGGGGGACAGCTCCTATAATTCACCCCTCCACTTT.

V is TRBV2 and J is TRBJ1-1, with D possibly TRBD1 on 6 matching bases. The CDR3 has 13 amino acids. V lost 5 bases and J lost 1, with 8 bases in between. The germline CDR1 and CDR2 sequences are SNHLY and FYNNEI. CDR3 nucleotide sequence: TGTGCCAGCAGTACGACAGGGAACACTGAAGCTTTCTTT. Translated: CASSTTGNTEAFF.

The chain joins TRBV11-3 to TRBJ1-1, with 7 bases fitting TRBD1. The germline V gene has CDR1 SGHNT and CDR2 YENEEA. This CDR3 spans 13 amino acids. Germline trimming cut 1 base from V and 5 bases from J; bases unmatched to any gene: 1. The CDR3 loop reads CASSLVQGTEAFF. The CDR3, as DNA: TGTGCCAGCAGCTTAGTACAGGGGACTGAAGCTTTCTTT.

The rearrangement uses TRBV25-1 and TRBJ1-2; D remains unclear. This CDR3 spans 12 amino acids. Per the germline V gene, CDR1 is MGHDK and CDR2 is SYGVNS. V was cut by 3 bases and J by 4 bases, with 6 bases left in between. This chain's CDR3 is CASSDRPYGYTF. Written as DNA, the CDR3 is TGTGCCAGCAGTGACAGGCCCTATGGCTACACCTTC.

This clone came up a few times. The rearrangement joins TRBV5-8 to TRBJ1-4; D not resolved. V was pared by 2 bases and J by 4 bases, with 9 bases between. Germline values: CDR1 SGHTS, CDR2 YDEGEE. This CDR3 is 14 amino acids long. CDR3 sequence (DNA): TGTGCCAGCAGCTTCGGGCGGGTTAATGAAAAACTGTTTTTT. Amino acids: CASSFGRVNEKLFF.

The genes are TRBV7-3 and TRBJ1-1; unclear D gene. The germline V gene encodes CDR1 SGHTA and CDR2 FQGTGA. The CDR3 covers 13 residues. V was clipped by 5 bases and J by 7 bases, with 14 bases between them. The CDR3 region is CASSPFPRGEAFF. The CDR3 bases are TGTGCCAGCAGCCCCTTCCCCCGGGGTGAAGCTTTCTTT.

The chain combines TRBV7-2 with TRBJ1-2; possibly TRBD1 for D (5 bases). Germline CDR1 reads SGHTA; CDR2 reads FQGNSA. The CDR3 extends over 14 amino acids. V gave up 5 bases and J gave up 10 bases, with 20 bases separating them. The CDR3 DNA follows: TGTGCCAGCAGCGAGAGCGACAGCCGTTTTTCCTACACCTTC. Protein product: CASSESDSRFSYTF.

The CDR3 coding sequence is TGTGCCAGCAGCTTTTCGGGAGAAGATACGCAGTATTTT. Encoded protein: CASSFSGEDTQYF. The gene calls are TRBV7-9 and TRBJ2-3; perhaps TRBD2 as D (6 bases). The germline CDR1 and CDR2 sequences are SEHNR and FQNEAQ (reference sequence). The V gene lost 3 bases and the J gene lost 5 bases, with 9 bases spanning the gap. CDR3 length equals 13 residues.

J is TRBJ2-7 and V is TRBV6-5; the D gene is possibly TRBD1 (6 bases). V was trimmed by 2 bases and J by 4 bases, leaving 18 bases between them. This CDR3 has 16 amino acids. CDR1 and CDR2 (germline): MNHEY, SVGAGI. The CDR3: CASSYRETGTKYEQYF. Written as DNA, the CDR3 is TGTGCCAGCAGTTACCGCGAGACCGGGACAAAATACGAGCAGTACTTC.

The chain employs TRBV5-4 and TRBJ1-5, with a weak D call TRBD1 (6 bases). The length of the CDR3 is 13 residues. Looked up from germline, CDR1 is SGHNT and CDR2 is YYREEE (reference sequence). Trimming cost V 4 bases and J 7 bases, with 12 bases left between them. The CDR3 sequence: CASSQGTNQPQHF. As DNA, the CDR3 is TGTGCCAGCAGCCAAGGGACAAACCAGCCCCAGCATTTT. Based on the CDR3 plus reference TRBV5-4 and TRBJ1-5, the full variable domain is ETGVTQSPTHLIKTRGQQVTLRCSSQSGHNTVSWYQQALGQGPQFIFQYYREEENGRGNFPPRFSGLQFPNYSSELNVNALELDDSALYLCASSQGTNQPQHFGDGTRLSIL.

This chain joins TRBV11-2 and TRBJ2-1; 10 bases are a match to TRBD1. There are 15 residues in the CDR3. CDR1 and CDR2 (germline): SGHAT, FQNNGV. V lost 3 bases, J lost 5 bases, and 4 bases stayed unmatched. For the CDR3, the DNA is TGTGCCAGCAGCTTGAGGGACAGGGGAGACAATGAGCAGTTCTTC. This codes for CASSLRDRGDNEQFF.

The gene calls are TRBV2 and TRBJ1-5; D unresolved. The CDR3 covers 13 residues. Trimming removed 8 bases at V and 3 bases at J, with 11 bases between. CDR1 and CDR2 (germline): SNHLY, FYNNEI. The CDR3 nucleotides read TGTGCCAGCTGTCAGTGGTCCAATCAGCCCCAGCATTTT. Its translation: CASCQWSNQPQHF. Together with reference TRBV2 and TRBJ1-5, the CDR3 gives the full variable domain: EPEVTQTPSHQVTQMGQEVILRCVPISNHLYFYWYRQILGQKVEFLVSFYNNEISEKSEIFDDQFSVERPDGSNFTLKIRSTKLEDSAMYFCASCQWSNQPQHFGDGTRLSIL.

The rearrangement links TRBV29-1 to TRBJ2-3, with TRBD1 matching 10 bases. J gave up 4 bases and V 6 bases, and 4 bases lay outside the gene matches. This CDR3 region has 13 residues. Germline V gene sequence: CDR1 SQVTM, CDR2 ANQGSEA. The DNA for the CDR3 is TGCAGCGTCGTTGGACAGGGGGCAGATACGCAGTATTTT. Its protein is CSVVGQGADTQYF.

V gene TRBV2 combines with J gene TRBJ1-2; 9 bases are a match to TRBD1. Germline V gene data show CDR1 as SNHLY and CDR2 as FYNNEI. The CDR3 extends over 14 amino acids. J gave up 8 bases and V 5 bases, and 9 bases lay outside the gene matches. CDR3: CASSPGQGLGGYTF. As DNA, the CDR3 is TGTGCCAGCAGTCCGGGACAGGGTTTAGGAGGCTACACCTTC.

This rearrangement joins TRBV2 to TRBJ1-4; 8 positions agree with TRBD1. The CDR3 is 20 amino acids. With 6 bases clipped from V and 1 base from J, the junction kept 19 bases outside the gene matches. From germline, CDR1 is SNHLY and CDR2 FYNNEI. The CDR3 DNA is TGTGCCAGCAGGAGGTCCCGAGCAGGGGGCAGACTCGGAACTAATGAAAAACTGTTTTTT. It yields the protein CASRRSRAGGRLGTNEKLFF. Together with reference TRBV2 and TRBJ1-4, the CDR3 gives the full variable domain: EPEVTQTPSHQVTQMGQEVILRCVPISNHLYFYWYRQILGQKVEFLVSFYNNEISEKSEIFDDQFSVERPDGSNFTLKIRSTKLEDSAMYFCASRRSRAGGRLGTNEKLFFGSGTQLSVL.

V gene TRBV19 combines with J gene TRBJ1-3; the D is unclear. Per germline, CDR1 LNHDA and CDR2 SQIVND (reference sequence). Trimming stripped 6 bases from V and 2 bases from J, with 11 bases between. The CDR3 sequence is 14 residues long. The DNA of the CDR3 is TGTGCCAGTAGCGCGACACGGCCTGGAAACACCATATATTTT. This gives the protein CASSATRPGNTIYF.

V and J are TRBV7-2 and TRBJ2-3, with TRBD2 matching over 7 bases. J gave up 0 bases and V 4 bases, and 7 bases lay outside the gene matches. Germline V gene sequence: CDR1 SGHTA, CDR2 FQGNSA. The CDR3 totals 16 residues. The CDR3, as DNA: TGTGCCAGCAGCTCCTCCGGGACTATTAGCACAGATACGCAGTATTTT. Translating it yields CASSSSGTISTDTQYF. The full variable domain, in which reference TRBV7-2 and TRBJ2-3 provide the parts outside the CDR3, is GAGVSQSPSNKVTEKGKDVELRCDPISGHTALYWYRQSLGQGLEFLIYFQGNSAPDKSGLPSDRFSAERTGGSVSTLTIQRTQQEDSAVYLCASSSSGTISTDTQYFGPGTRLTVL.

J is TRBJ2-3 and V is TRBV4-2, with 9 bases fitting TRBD2. CDR1 and CDR2 (germline): LGHNA, YNFKEQ. The junction had 6 bases not matched to a gene; V was cut back by 0 bases and J by 2 bases. The CDR3 loop spans 17 amino acids. The CDR3 spells CASSQERGGGATDTQYF. The CDR3 DNA sequence: TGTGCCAGCAGCCAAGAAAGAGGCGGGGGGGCCACAGATACGCAGTATTTT.